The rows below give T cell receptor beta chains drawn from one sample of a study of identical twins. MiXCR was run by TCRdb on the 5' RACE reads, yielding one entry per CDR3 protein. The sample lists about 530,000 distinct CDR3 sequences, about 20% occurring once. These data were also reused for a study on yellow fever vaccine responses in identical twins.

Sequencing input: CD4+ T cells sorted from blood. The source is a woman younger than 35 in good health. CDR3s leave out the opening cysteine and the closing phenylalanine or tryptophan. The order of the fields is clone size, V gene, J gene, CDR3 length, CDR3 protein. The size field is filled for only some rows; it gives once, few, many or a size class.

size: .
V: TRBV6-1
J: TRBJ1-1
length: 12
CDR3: ASSPRGSSTEAF

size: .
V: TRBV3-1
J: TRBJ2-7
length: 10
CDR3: ASNSWIHEQY

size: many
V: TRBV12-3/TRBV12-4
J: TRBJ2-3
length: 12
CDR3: ASIWRLGKDTQY

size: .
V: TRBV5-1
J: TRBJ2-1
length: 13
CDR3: ASSRGQIASDEQF

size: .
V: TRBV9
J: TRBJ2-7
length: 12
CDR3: ASSVGAGGYEQY

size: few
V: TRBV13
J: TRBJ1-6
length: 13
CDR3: ASSLVRGPPSPLH

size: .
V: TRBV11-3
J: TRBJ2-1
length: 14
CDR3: ASSFVSGPSYNEQF

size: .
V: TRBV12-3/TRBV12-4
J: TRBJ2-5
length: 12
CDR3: ASSLGIKTETQY

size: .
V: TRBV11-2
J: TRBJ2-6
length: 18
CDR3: ASSSRGATKMSSGANVLT

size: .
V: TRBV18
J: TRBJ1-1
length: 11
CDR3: ANSRDRNTEAF

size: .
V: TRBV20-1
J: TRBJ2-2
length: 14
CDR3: SARDLGSGNTGELF

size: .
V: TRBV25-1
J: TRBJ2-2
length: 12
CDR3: ASSVAGHTGELF

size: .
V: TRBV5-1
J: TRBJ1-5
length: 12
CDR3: ASSLAGIGQPQH

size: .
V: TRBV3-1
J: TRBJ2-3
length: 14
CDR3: ASSQAGTSRTDTQY

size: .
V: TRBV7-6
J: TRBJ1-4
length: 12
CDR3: ASSLATGREKLF

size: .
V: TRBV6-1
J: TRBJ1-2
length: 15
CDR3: ASSVGTGQPANYGYT

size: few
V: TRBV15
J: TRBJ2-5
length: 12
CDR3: ATSRDLVMETQY

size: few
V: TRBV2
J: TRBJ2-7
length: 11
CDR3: ASSPGLTPEQY

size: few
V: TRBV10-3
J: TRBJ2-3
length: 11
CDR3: AINRATTDTQY

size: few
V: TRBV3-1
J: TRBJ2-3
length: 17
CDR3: ASSQPGLADDSSTDTQY

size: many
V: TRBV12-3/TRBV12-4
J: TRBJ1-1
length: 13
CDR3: ASGRDRGGNTEAF

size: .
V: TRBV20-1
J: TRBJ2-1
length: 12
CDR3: SARASNSYNEQF

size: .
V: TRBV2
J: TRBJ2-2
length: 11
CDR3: AIDRVGTGELF

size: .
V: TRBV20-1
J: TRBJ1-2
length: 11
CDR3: SADRTSNYGYT

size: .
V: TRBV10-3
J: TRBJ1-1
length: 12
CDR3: AISAGRWNTEAF

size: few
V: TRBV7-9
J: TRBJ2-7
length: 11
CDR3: ASSLLDSYEQY

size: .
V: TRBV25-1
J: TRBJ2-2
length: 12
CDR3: ASRGQGANGELF

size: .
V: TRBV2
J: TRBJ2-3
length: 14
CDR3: ASSQGSGGATDTQY

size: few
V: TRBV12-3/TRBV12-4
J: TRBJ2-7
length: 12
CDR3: ASRGTGALYEQY

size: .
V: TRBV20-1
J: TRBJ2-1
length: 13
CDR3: RVRRGLAGYNEQF

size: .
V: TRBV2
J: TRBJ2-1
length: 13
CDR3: ATLWIERGLNEQF

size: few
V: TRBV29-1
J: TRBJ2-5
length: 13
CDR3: SVGGSSGPQETQY